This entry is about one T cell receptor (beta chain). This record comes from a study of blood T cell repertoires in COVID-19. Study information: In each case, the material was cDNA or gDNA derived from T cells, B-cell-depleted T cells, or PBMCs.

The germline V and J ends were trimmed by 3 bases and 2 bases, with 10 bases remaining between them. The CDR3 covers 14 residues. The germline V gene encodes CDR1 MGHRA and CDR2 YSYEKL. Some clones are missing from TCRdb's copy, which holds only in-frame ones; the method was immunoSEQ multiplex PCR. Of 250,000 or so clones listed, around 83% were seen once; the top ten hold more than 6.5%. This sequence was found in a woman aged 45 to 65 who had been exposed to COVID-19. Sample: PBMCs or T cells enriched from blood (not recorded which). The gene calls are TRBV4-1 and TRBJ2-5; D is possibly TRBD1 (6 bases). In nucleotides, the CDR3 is TGCGCCAGCAGCCACCCGGACAGACAAGAGACCCAGTACTTC. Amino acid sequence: CASSHPDRQETQYF.